One sample yielded the 23 T cell receptor beta chains listed below, sequenced in a study of cytomegalovirus exposure and HLA in healthy donors. A multiplex PCR was run with 60 Vbeta primers and 13 Jbeta primers. Libraries were prepared by immunoSEQ multiplex PCR; TCRdb keeps only in-frame clonotypes and omits some of them. The data contain approximately 140,000 clones, around 73% of them singletons. Input material: PBMCs. The source is a woman aged 18-30 years in good health and CMV-seronegative.

This chain connects TRBV5-6 to TRBJ2-7; 8 bases match TRBD2. CDR1 is SGHDT and CDR2 is YYEEEE in the germline V gene. The CDR3 loop spans 14 amino acids. With 3 bases clipped from V and 0 bases from J, the junction kept 2 bases outside the gene matches. The CDR3 sequence: CASSWSGSSYEQYV. The CDR3 DNA reads TGTGCCAGCAGCTGGAGCGGGAGCTCCTACGAGCAGTACGTC.

The V and J genes are TRBV4-2 and TRBJ2-5, with 7 bases identical to TRBD2. Germline V gives CDR1 LGHNA, CDR2 YNFKEQ. The CDR3 contains 15 residues. V lost 0 bases and J lost 4; bases outside the gene matches: 5. The CDR3 DNA reads TGTGCCAGCAGCCAAGATCTGTCTAGCGGAGAGACCCAGTACTTC. It encodes CASSQDLSSGETQYF.

About this clone: The junction departs from the called germline gene at one end, perhaps through a read error. Distinct nucleotide sequences in the sample also encode this CDR3. This chain links TRBV5-1 with TRBJ2-2; possible D gene TRBD1, 6 bases. The CDR3 covers 16 residues. Germline V CDR1 and CDR2: SGHRS, YFSETQ. The CDR3 reads CASTDSQGLNTGELFF. CDR3 sequence (DNA): TGCGCCAGCACGGACAGTCAAGGGTTGAACACCGGGGAGCTGTTCTTT.

A few counts support this clone. The chain has TRBV5-1 and TRBJ1-4; a weak D match, TRBD1 (5 bases). V lost 3 bases, J lost 4 bases, and 10 bases lay in between. The CDR3 contains 14 residues. Germline V gene sequence: CDR1 SGHRS, CDR2 YFSETQ. The CDR3 loop is CASSSSQDNEKLFF. CDR3 bases: TGCGCCAGCAGCTCCTCACAGGATAATGAAAAACTGTTTTTT.

This clone was observed a single time. V gene TRBV6-1 combines with J gene TRBJ2-1; TRBD2 is a possible D gene (6 bases). The CDR3 runs to 11 residues. V dropped 7 bases and J dropped 6 bases, with 7 bases sitting between them. Germline CDR1 reads MNHNS; CDR2 reads SASEGT. The CDR3 here is CASTGANEQFF. Here the CDR3 DNA reads TGTGCCAGCACGGGAGCCAATGAGCAGTTCTTC.

In this sample, this clone turned up a few times. This chain joins TRBV5-5 and TRBJ2-1; TRBD1 might be the D (6 bases). The CDR3 spans 15 residues. CDR1 and CDR2 from the germline V gene are SGHKS and YYEKEE (reference sequence). The V and J ends lost 0 bases and 6 bases respectively, with 13 bases between them. The CDR3 loop reads CASSLDRVDSNEQFF. In DNA form, the CDR3 reads TGTGCCAGCAGCTTGGACAGGGTTGATAGCAATGAGCAGTTCTTC. Based on the CDR3 plus reference TRBV5-5 and TRBJ2-1, the full variable domain is DAGVTQSPTHLIKTRGQQVTLRCSPISGHKSVSWYQQVLGQGPQFIFQYYEKEERGRGNFPDRFSARQFPNYSSELNVNALLLGDSALYLCASSLDRVDSNEQFFGPGTRLTVL.

The gene calls are TRBV6-5 and TRBJ1-2, with 7 bases aligning to TRBD1. The CDR3 is 16 residues long. CDR1 and CDR2 (germline): MNHEY, SVGAGI. V lost 1 base to trimming and J lost 6 bases; unmatched junction nucleotides: 11. DNA of the CDR3: TGTGCCAGCAGTTACTTACATGAGACAGGGTCTAATGGCTACACCTTC. Amino acid sequence: CASSYLHETGSNGYTF.

The rearrangement joins TRBV19 to TRBJ2-7; D possibly corresponds to TRBD2 (6 bases). Germline CDR1 reads LNHDA; CDR2 reads SQIVND (reference sequence). V lost 0 bases, J lost 4 bases, and 13 bases lay in between. This CDR3 has 15 residues. CDR3 coding DNA: TGTGCCAGTAGTATAGATCCCGCGGGACTGTACGAGCAGTACTTC. Protein sequence: CASSIDPAGLYEQYF.

V usage is TRBV25-1 and J usage is TRBJ2-1, with TRBD2 matching 7 bases. CDR1 and CDR2 from the germline V gene are MGHDK and SYGVNS. The CDR3 is 14 amino acids. The V segment lost 5 bases and the J segment 12 bases; nucleotides outside the gene matches: 13. CDR3 in amino acids: CASSTTPGGGGQFF. In DNA form, the CDR3 reads TGTGCCAGCAGTACCACCCCTGGCGGGGGTGGGCAGTTCTTC. Variable domain in full (rest from reference TRBV25-1 and TRBJ2-1): EADIYQTPRYLVIGTGKKITLECSQTMGHDKMYWYQQDPGMELHLIHYSYGVNSTEKGDLSSESTVSRIRTEHFPLTLESARPSHTSQYLCASSTTPGGGGQFFGPGTRLTVL.

This clone was observed a few times. In DNA, the CDR3 is TGTGCCAGCAGCCTGGGACAGAACATGAACACTGAAGCTTTCTTT. Amino acids: CASSLGQNMNTEAFF. The J gene is TRBJ1-1, the V gene TRBV5-6; TRBD1 matches at 7 bases. The CDR3 runs to 15 residues. Germline V lookup: CDR1 SGHDT, CDR2 YYEEEE. V shed 4 bases, J shed 0 bases, and the junction held 6 bases outside the gene matches.

The chain couples TRBV11-2 to TRBJ2-6, with D possibly matching TRBD2 (5 bases). The V gene's germline CDR1 is SGHAT and CDR2 FQNNGV. CDR3 length: 16 amino acids. The germline V and J ends were trimmed by 1 base and 2 bases, with 9 bases remaining between them. The DNA of the CDR3 is TGTGCCAGCAGCTTAGTATCGGGGACTGGGGCCAACGTCCTGACTTTC. Protein sequence: CASSLVSGTGANVLTF.

V usage is TRBV6-6 and J usage is TRBJ2-5; the match to TRBD2 covers 12 bases. The junction had 6 bases not matched to a gene; V was cut back by 8 bases and J by 8 bases. This CDR3 has 13 amino acids. Per germline, CDR1 MNHNY and CDR2 SVGAGI (reference sequence). CDR3 DNA: TGTGCCAGCGAGACTAGCGGGGGACGTACCCAGTACTTC. Amino acid sequence: CASETSGGRTQYF.

This clone came up a few times. J is TRBJ1-1 and V is TRBV19; the match to TRBD1 covers 8 bases. The CDR3 covers 15 residues. Looked up from germline, CDR1 is LNHDA and CDR2 is SQIVND (reference sequence). Unmatched junction bases numbered 5, after V lost 4 bases and J lost 1 base. The CDR3 reads CASSSPGQANTEAFF. The CDR3 coding sequence is TGTGCCAGTAGTAGCCCGGGACAGGCGAACACTGAAGCTTTCTTT.

The rearrangement uses TRBV30 and TRBJ1-6, with 9 nucleotides matching TRBD1. The germline gives CDR1 GTSNPN, CDR2 SVGIG (reference sequence). Trimming at V came to 0 bases and at J to 3 bases, leaving 3 bases not matched to a gene. The CDR3 has 16 amino acids. The CDR3 DNA reads as TGTGCCTGGAGTGTAGGGGACAGGGACTATAATTCACCCCTCCACTTT. Translation gives CAWSVGDRDYNSPLHF.

V and J are TRBV19 and TRBJ2-1; D may be TRBD2 (6 bases). Trimming removed 0 bases at V and 9 bases at J, with 18 bases between. The length of the CDR3 is 16 residues. From germline, CDR1 is LNHDA and CDR2 SQIVND (reference sequence). The CDR3 nucleotides read TGTGCCAGTAGTATAGAACAAGTGTCGGGGGTTGGTGAGCAGTTCTTC. Its protein product is CASSIEQVSGVGEQFF.

This sequence joins TRBV19 and TRBJ1-1, with 9 bases lining up with TRBD1. The V gene end was trimmed by 4 bases and the J gene end by 4 bases; junction bases not matched to a gene: 7. The CDR3 consists of 15 residues. Germline V gene sequence: CDR1 LNHDA, CDR2 SQIVND (reference sequence). CDR3 loop: CASSSGQGLATEAFF. CDR3 nucleotide sequence: TGTGCCAGTAGTAGTGGACAGGGGTTAGCCACTGAAGCTTTCTTT.

Remarks on this clone: This same CDR3 is encoded by further DNA sequences in the sample. The chain carries TRBV5-1 and TRBJ2-1, with a possible D match to TRBD2 (5 bases). The CDR3 is made up of 14 amino acids. From germline, CDR1 is SGHRS and CDR2 YFSETQ. The V end was cut by 0 bases, the J end by 7 bases, with 11 bases between. CDR3 DNA sequence: TGCGCCAGCAGCTTGGGTGGGAGTGGTAATGAGCAGTTCTTC. Its protein is CASSLGGSGNEQFF.

V is TRBV19 and J is TRBJ1-1, with a tentative D call TRBD1 (6 bases). V was clipped by 2 bases and J by 5 bases, with 15 bases between them. The CDR3 runs to 15 residues. Germline loops: CDR1 LNHDA, CDR2 SQIVND (reference sequence). This chain's CDR3 is CASSIFLGGATEAFF. CDR3 DNA: TGTGCCAGTAGTATATTTTTAGGGGGGGCAACTGAAGCTTTCTTT.

The rearrangement joins TRBV19 to TRBJ1-1, with 7 bases identical to TRBD1. The V gene's germline CDR1 is LNHDA and CDR2 SQIVND (reference sequence). J lost 3 bases, V lost 8 bases, and 6 bases had no gene match. This CDR3 spans 13 amino acids. CDR3 amino acids: CASARQGDTEAFF. The CDR3 nucleotides read TGTGCCAGTGCGAGACAGGGAGACACTGAAGCTTTCTTT.

The gene calls are TRBV13 and TRBJ2-5; 7 bases are shared with TRBD1. The junction had 5 bases not matched to a gene; V was cut back by 2 bases and J by 5 bases. Germline CDR1 PRHDT, CDR2 FYEKMQ (reference sequence). This CDR3 comprises 14 residues. The CDR3 loop reads CASSLKTGAETQYF. CDR3 sequence (DNA): TGTGCCAGCAGCTTAAAAACAGGGGCGGAGACCCAGTACTTC.

V and J are TRBV10-3 and TRBJ1-2; no definite D call. Per the germline V gene, CDR1 is ENHRY and CDR2 is SYGVKD. This CDR3 has 13 residues. With 8 bases removed from V and 2 bases from J, the gap between germline ends came to 12 bases. The CDR3 loop reads CAISEGSNYGYTF. The CDR3 DNA is TGTGCCATCTCCGAGGGTTCCAACTATGGCTACACCTTC.

The chain uses TRBV6-5 and TRBJ1-2; the D gene is possibly TRBD1 (5 bases). CDR1 MNHEY and CDR2 SVGAGI come from the germline V gene. The CDR3 totals 13 residues. Trimming removed 10 bases at V and 4 bases at J, with 16 bases between. CDR3 protein: CATTEEGFYGYTF. In nucleotides, the CDR3 is TGTGCCACCACAGAGGAGGGGTTCTATGGCTACACCTTC.

The chain is built from TRBV4-2 and TRBJ2-7, with 13 nucleotides matching TRBD2. The CDR3 spans 17 residues. Germline V gives CDR1 LGHNA, CDR2 YNFKEQ. V dropped 0 bases and J dropped 9; count of bases not matched to a gene: 11. For the CDR3, the DNA is TGTGCCAGCAGCCAAGATCTTACTAGCGGGGGGGGAATTGGGCAGTACTTC. As protein: CASSQDLTSGGGIGQYF.